This T cell receptor beta chain emerged from a study of blood T cell repertoires in COVID-19. Study in general: Samples taken during acute and convalescent COVID-19 were collected in the United States, Italy and Spain. T cells, B-cell-depleted T cells, or PBMCs provided the cDNA or gDNA that served as material.

Per the original methods: Nucleated cell number was recorded as an estimate derived from reference gene primer amplification. Assay used: immunoSEQ multiplex PCR; TCRdb lists only in-frame clones, some missing. The DNA gave D and trimming, while V, J and clone size come from that table. The sample carries about 200,000 clones, roughly 84% recorded once. The germline V gene has CDR1 MDHEN and CDR2 SYDVKM. V lost 3 bases, J lost 5 bases, and 12 bases lay in between. The length of the CDR3 is 14 residues. This clone came up once. This TCR was recovered from a human donor in a cohort sampled during active COVID-19. The chain carries TRBV28 and TRBJ2-3; tentative D call: TRBD1 (6 bases). Sample: peripheral blood. The CDR3 protein is CASSFSGERDTQYF. As DNA, the CDR3 is TGTGCCAGCAGTTTCTCAGGGGAGAGAGATACGCAGTATTTT.